This T cell receptor (beta chain) was sequenced for a study of multiple sclerosis patients with progressive multifocal leukoencephalopathy. Clones were read by immunoSEQ multiplex PCR, and TCRdb kept only the in-frame ones, dropping some. This sample yields roughly 28,000 clones, of which around 85% are seen a single time; 12% belongs to the top ten. As concerns this clone: Its antigen is as yet unknown.

Germline CDR1 is MNHNY and CDR2 is SVGAGI (reference sequence). V was cut by 5 bases and J by 0 bases, with 14 bases left in between. The CDR3 has 15 residues. The sample's time point: time of PML onset. PML in natalizumab-treated patients developed after between about 15 and 56 months of natalizumab therapy. Study-wide points: Findings may reflect JC virus infection or just general immunocompromise.

This specimen was PBMCs, taken from a patient treated with natalizumab. The rearrangement uses TRBV6-6 and TRBJ2-7; possible D gene TRBD1, 5 bases. This TCR was recovered from a woman aged 25 to 39 with progressive multifocal leukoencephalopathy. CDR3 sequence reads: CASSGVDTSSYEQYF. The CDR3 region has the DNA TGTGCCAGCAGTGGCGTGGACACCAGCTCCTACGAGCAGTACTTC.